Shown below are 21 T cell receptor beta chains from a single sample sequenced in a study of T cells in Graves' hyperthyroidism and ophthalmopathy. Researchers amplified the TCR beta CDR3 regions from RNA transcripts. In the first-round RT-PCR of the TCR CDR3, the HTBI primer set was used. One entry per CDR3 protein, called by TCRdb with MiXCR from the multiplex PCR reads. The sample has approximately 590,000 distinct CDR3 sequences; 15% to 17% are singletons. The sample comprised blood. The receptors shown here come from a woman aged 25 to 39 with Graves' hyperthyroidism.

CDR3 in DNA: TGTGCCACCAGTGATTTGGTCGTTTCCTATGGCTACACCTTC. It specifies CATSDLVVSYGYTF. V is TRBV24-1 and J is TRBJ1-2; D not certain. The CDR3 spans 14 residues. Trimming took 0 bases from V and 4 from J, leaving 8 bases between them. Germline-derived CDR1 and CDR2 are KGHDR and SFDVKD.

This clonotype has only a few counts. This chain connects TRBV7-9 to TRBJ2-3, with a possible D match to TRBD2 (5 bases). The CDR3 loop spans 16 amino acids. The V and J ends lost 5 bases and 5 bases respectively, with 20 bases between them. Per the germline V gene, CDR1 is SEHNR and CDR2 is FQNEAQ (reference sequence). CDR3 DNA sequence: TGTGCCAGCAGCGCAAGTAGCGAGAGGGCCGTAGATACGCAGTATTTT. The encoded protein is CASSASSERAVDTQYF. Supplemented by reference TRBV7-9 and TRBJ2-3, the full variable domain reads DTGVSQNPRHKITKRGQNVTFRCDPISEHNRLYWYRQTLGQGPEFLTYFQNEAQLEKSRLLSDRFSAERPKGSFSTLEIQRTEQGDSAMYLCASSASSERAVDTQYFGPGTRLTVL.

This clonotype was counted between two and nine times. The chain recombines TRBV20-1 with TRBJ2-6, with unresolved D. CDR3 length equals 14 residues. Looked up from germline, CDR1 is DFQATT and CDR2 is SNEGSKA (reference sequence). V gave up 2 bases and J gave up 4 bases, with 9 bases separating them. CDR3 in DNA: TGCAGTGCTAGATCCGGGTTAGGGGCCAACGTCCTGACTTTC. Protein: CSARSGLGANVLTF.

Ten or more counts support this clonotype. V and J are TRBV7-2 and TRBJ2-7; 12 nucleotides agree with TRBD2. Germline V gives CDR1 SGHTA, CDR2 FQGNSA. This CDR3 region has 15 residues. With V trimmed by 3 bases and J by 5 bases, 5 bases remained unmatched. CDR3 loop: CASSFGLAGIDEQYF. DNA for the CDR3: TGTGCCAGCAGCTTCGGACTAGCGGGAATCGACGAGCAGTACTTC.

This clonotype was detected only a few times. The chain links TRBV6-5 to TRBJ1-1; 8 bases fit TRBD1. Germline CDR1 reads MNHEY; CDR2 reads SVGAGI. The CDR3 length is 16 residues. After removal of 2 bases from V and 0 bases from J, the junction contained 5 bases not matched to a gene. CDR3 nucleotide sequence: TGTGCCAGCAGTTACCGGACAGGGACACTGAACACTGAAGCTTTCTTT. Translation gives CASSYRTGTLNTEAFF.

This clonotype was observed many times. V usage is TRBV5-1 and J usage is TRBJ1-1; D perhaps matches TRBD1 (6 bases). V was trimmed by 3 bases and J by 1 base, leaving 10 bases between them. Germline loops: CDR1 SGHRS, CDR2 YFSETQ. The CDR3 consists of 14 residues. Here the CDR3 DNA reads TGCGCCAGCAGCTCCGGGACAAGGAACACTGAAGCTTTCTTT. As protein: CASSSGTRNTEAFF.

This clonotype was seen at least ten times. The rearrangement links TRBV11-2 to TRBJ2-2; TRBD1 or TRBD2 may be the D gene (6 bases each). The germline V gene encodes CDR1 SGHAT and CDR2 FQNNGV. Trimming pared 5 bases from V and 4 bases from J, leaving 17 bases between. The CDR3 runs 16 residues. CDR3 sequence: CASSLIRGPRTGELFF. CDR3 nucleotides: TGTGCCAGCAGCCTCATACGGGGGCCGCGCACCGGGGAGCTGTTTTTT.

This clonotype came up many times. V is TRBV2 and J is TRBJ2-2, with TRBD2 identical over 7 bases. The CDR3 runs 14 residues. V shed 2 bases, J shed 4 bases, and the junction held 1 base outside the gene matches. Germline CDR1 SNHLY, CDR2 FYNNEI. CDR3: CASSELAGTGELFF. The CDR3 DNA sequence: TGTGCCAGCAGTGAATTAGCGGGCACCGGGGAGCTGTTTTTT.

This clonotype occurred many times. This sequence joins TRBV28 and TRBJ1-5; D is ambiguous. V was clipped by 5 bases and J by 4 bases, with 9 bases between them. Per germline, CDR1 MDHEN and CDR2 SYDVKM. The CDR3 spans 13 residues. The CDR3: CASSQPQNQPQHF. The CDR3, as DNA: TGTGCCAGCAGTCAACCGCAGAATCAGCCCCAGCATTTT.

This clonotype appeared many times. The chain combines TRBV3-1 with TRBJ2-1; 11 nucleotides agree with TRBD2. CDR3 length equals 15 residues. The V and J ends lost 5 bases and 7 bases, in that order; junction bases with no gene match: 7. Germline loops: CDR1 LGHDT, CDR2 YNNKEL (reference sequence). The CDR3 loop reads CASSSTSGSGNEQFF. The DNA for the CDR3 is TGTGCCAGCAGCTCTACTAGCGGGAGTGGTAATGAGCAGTTCTTC.

In its sample, this clonotype was seen many times. This sequence joins TRBV20-1 and TRBJ2-7; 7 nucleotides line up with TRBD1. The CDR3 has 14 amino acids. V gave up 0 bases and J gave up 7 bases; unmatched junction bases: 9. Germline values: CDR1 DFQATT, CDR2 SNEGSKA (reference sequence). The CDR3 region has the DNA TGCAGTGCTAGAGATTACAGGGGTCTAGGTGAGCAGTACTTC. The encoded protein is CSARDYRGLGEQYF.

This clonotype came up many times. This chain joins TRBV20-1 and TRBJ2-1; 14 bases fit TRBD2. Germline CDR1 and CDR2: DFQATT and SNEGSKA (reference sequence). V was pared by 3 bases and J by 0 bases, with 7 bases of the junction left unmatched. The CDR3 runs 18 residues. CDR3: CSARGLAGVTTSYNEQFF. The CDR3 coding sequence is TGCAGTGCTAGGGGACTAGCGGGAGTTACCACCTCCTACAATGAGCAGTTCTTC.

This clonotype was found many times. The rearrangement uses TRBV20-1 and TRBJ2-1, with TRBD2 identical over 13 bases. Germline V gene data show CDR1 as DFQATT and CDR2 as SNEGSKA (reference sequence). The CDR3 contains 16 residues. J lost 6 bases, V lost 0 bases, and 5 bases had no gene match. CDR3 DNA: TGCAGTGCTAGAGATCCTAGGACTAGCGGGAGCAATGAGCAGTTCTTC. Translating gives CSARDPRTSGSNEQFF.

This clonotype was detected many times. The rearrangement joins TRBV11-2 to TRBJ1-4; D remains unclear. V lost 1 base and J lost 6, with 9 bases in between. The CDR3 is made up of 14 amino acids. Germline lookup yields CDR1 SGHAT and CDR2 FQNNGV. CDR3 in amino acids: CASSLGQIDEKLFF. The CDR3 DNA reads TGTGCCAGCAGCTTAGGTCAGATCGATGAAAAACTGTTTTTT. Supplemented by reference TRBV11-2 and TRBJ1-4, the full variable domain reads EAGVAQSPRYKIIEKRQSVAFWCNPISGHATLYWYQQILGQGPKLLIQFQNNGVVDDSQLPKDRFSAERLKGVDSTLKIQPAKLEDSAVYLCASSLGQIDEKLFFGSGTQLSVL.

The chain is built from TRBV12-3 or TRBV12-4 and TRBJ2-1; D gene unclear. The DNA matches TRBJ2-7 better at its end, which makes the J call doubtful. The CDR3 runs to 13 residues. CDR3 residues: CASSLGPYNEQYF. DNA for the CDR3: TGTGCCAGCAGTTTAGGCCCCTACAATGAGCAGTACTTC.

The chain uses TRBV29-1 and TRBJ2-2, with D possibly called TRBD1 or TRBD2 (5 bases each). CDR3 length equals 15 residues. V lost 4 bases to trimming and J lost 2 bases, with 14 bases between them. Germline CDR1 SQVTM, CDR2 ANQGSEA. CDR3 protein: CSVGGRGGNTGELFF. The CDR3 bases are TGCAGCGTTGGGGGACGTGGCGGAAACACCGGGGAGCTGTTTTTT.

This clonotype was seen at least ten times. The rearrangement links TRBV6-1 to TRBJ2-3; D not resolved. The V gene's germline CDR1 is MNHNS and CDR2 SASEGT. CDR3 length equals 11 residues. V lost 7 bases and J lost 3, with 5 bases in between. The chain's CDR3 is CASIGTDTQYF. CDR3 nucleotides: TGTGCCAGCATCGGGACAGATACGCAGTATTTT.

The chain uses TRBV7-2 and TRBJ2-7; 8 nucleotides line up with TRBD2. From germline, CDR1 is SGHTA and CDR2 FQGNSA. The CDR3 has 16 amino acids. V lost 0 bases to trimming and J lost 3 bases; unmatched junction nucleotides: 7. The CDR3: CASSLAAGGGLYEQYF. The CDR3 coding sequence is TGTGCCAGCAGCTTAGCGGCGGGAGGAGGCCTCTACGAGCAGTACTTC.

In this sample, this clonotype turned up a few times. The chain combines TRBV11-1 with TRBJ2-2, with 7 bases aligning to TRBD2. The CDR3 runs to 17 residues. The junction had 13 bases not matched to a gene; V was cut back by 5 bases and J by 4 bases. CDR1 is SGHAT, CDR2 FQDESV, per germline (reference sequence). DNA of the CDR3: TGTGCCAGCAGCCCCCTTGGTCCGCGGGAGATCACCGGGGAGCTGTTTTTT. It codes for CASSPLGPREITGELFF.

This clonotype came up many times. The rearrangement joins TRBV11-2 to TRBJ2-1; 8 bases align to TRBD2. Trimming cost V 3 bases and J 7 bases; bases outside gene matches: 8. This CDR3 has 15 amino acids. CDR1 is SGHAT and CDR2 is FQNNGV in the germline V gene. The CDR3 region is CASSFRLAGSNEQFF. CDR3 DNA sequence: TGTGCCAGCAGCTTCCGCCTAGCGGGCTCAAATGAGCAGTTCTTC.

Concerning this clonotype: The CDR3 does not end in the conserved phenylalanine or tryptophan, so this is likely a read error. The rearrangement uses TRBV5-6 and TRBJ2-2, with 7 bases identical to TRBD2. CDR3 length: 15 residues. The junction had 4 bases not matched to a gene; V was cut back by 1 base and J by 4 bases. Germline lookup yields CDR1 SGHDT and CDR2 YYEEEE. The CDR3 reads CASSLFGGVTGELFS. The CDR3 DNA reads as TGTGCCAGCAGCTTGTTTGGGGGGGTCACCGGGGAGCTGTTTTCT.